The 25 T cell receptor beta chains listed next were all sequenced from one sample in a study of T cells in localized non-small cell lung cancer. Sequenced by immunoSEQ multiplex PCR; TCRdb stores in-frame clones only, minus some. The data hold tens of thousands of clones, with roughly 83% observed a single time. The source material was PBMCs, sampled before any cancer treatment. The receptors originated from a man between 40 and 70 years old with stage II lung adenocarcinoma.

This chain connects TRBV6-1 to TRBJ1-5; D is possibly TRBD1 (5 bases). The CDR3 has 13 amino acids. Looked up from germline, CDR1 is MNHNS and CDR2 is SASEGT. The ends were cut back, 4 bases at V and 7 bases at J, with 11 bases in the middle. This CDR3 is CASSAEGQQPQHF. The CDR3 DNA is TGTGCCAGCAGTGCGGAGGGGCAACAGCCCCAGCATTTT.

The chain links TRBV4-1 to TRBJ1-2; D is possibly TRBD1 (6 bases). CDR3 length: 15 residues. CDR1 MGHRA and CDR2 YSYEKL come from the germline V gene. V lost 3 bases, J lost 4 bases, and 15 bases lay in between. For the CDR3, the DNA is TGCGCCAGCAGCCACGACTCGGACAGATCCTATGGCTACACCTTC. Its translation is CASSHDSDRSYGYTF.

V and J are TRBV5-6 and TRBJ1-5; D is ambiguous. The V end was cut by 1 base, the J end by 7 bases, with 3 bases between. Looked up from germline, CDR1 is SGHDT and CDR2 is YYEEEE. This CDR3 region has 11 residues. CDR3 amino acids: CASSLNQPQHF. Here the CDR3 DNA reads TGTGCCAGCAGCTTGAACCAGCCCCAGCATTTT.

The chain couples TRBV4-1 to TRBJ2-5, with a tentative D call TRBD1 (6 bases). The CDR3 length is 15 residues. Germline CDR1 reads MGHRA; CDR2 reads YSYEKL. V was shortened by 0 bases and J by 5 bases, with 13 bases between the two germline ends. The CDR3 DNA follows: TGCGCCAGCAGCCAAGACCAGGGGAGTTTGGAGACCCAGTACTTC. As protein: CASSQDQGSLETQYF.

The rearrangement links TRBV7-2 to TRBJ2-2, with D tentatively TRBD2 (5 bases). The CDR3 loop spans 14 amino acids. V lost 4 bases, J lost 6 bases, and 12 bases lay in between. In germline, CDR1 is SGHTA, CDR2 FQGNSA. The CDR3 reads CASSSLPDSGELFF. The CDR3 coding sequence is TGTGCCAGCAGCTCTCTCCCGGACTCCGGGGAGCTGTTTTTT.

V usage is TRBV19 and J usage is TRBJ1-5; no clear D. Per germline, CDR1 LNHDA and CDR2 SQIVND (reference sequence). The CDR3 is 12 amino acids. The V and J ends lost 5 bases and 9 bases respectively, with 11 bases between them. The CDR3 sequence is CASSAYPGPQHF. CDR3 nucleotides: TGTGCCAGTAGTGCCTACCCAGGGCCCCAGCATTTT.

The chain couples TRBV19 to TRBJ1-1; D not certain. Trimming took 0 bases from V and 1 from J, leaving 9 bases between them. Germline-derived CDR1 and CDR2 are LNHDA and SQIVND (reference sequence). This CDR3 is built from 15 residues. The CDR3 DNA reads as TGTGCCAGTAGTATAGACCCCTCCCGGAACACTGAAGCTTTCTTT. It encodes CASSIDPSRNTEAFF.

This clone was seen just once. The chain employs TRBV28 and TRBJ1-2, with 9 positions matching TRBD1. The CDR3 sequence is 14 residues long. V shed 7 bases, J shed 8 bases, and the junction held 11 bases outside the gene matches. The germline gives CDR1 MDHEN, CDR2 SYDVKM. The CDR3 nucleotides read TGTGCCAGCAAAACCGGGACAGGGAGAGAAGGCTACACCTTC. This codes for CASKTGTGREGYTF.

The chain joins TRBV10-3 to TRBJ2-2, with 14 bases aligning to TRBD2. The V gene's germline CDR1 is ENHRY and CDR2 SYGVKD. The CDR3 has 18 residues. J lost 4 bases, V lost 4 bases, and 8 bases had no gene match. The CDR3 sequence is CAISALTSGGAGTGELFF. The CDR3 nucleotides are TGTGCCATCAGTGCCCTGACTAGCGGGGGGGCCGGCACCGGGGAGCTGTTTTTT.

V and J are TRBV15 and TRBJ1-1; TRBD1 agrees at 8 bases. The germline CDR1 and CDR2 sequences are LNHNV and YYDKDF (reference sequence). J gave up 1 base and V 5 bases, and 6 bases lay outside the gene matches. The CDR3 has 15 residues. CDR3 sequence: CATSLRQGTNTEAFF. The CDR3 DNA follows: TGTGCCACCAGCCTTAGACAGGGGACGAACACTGAAGCTTTCTTT.

This sequence joins TRBV28 and TRBJ2-7, with unresolved D. The ends were cut back, 4 bases at V and 5 bases at J, with 6 bases in the middle. The CDR3 loop spans 11 amino acids. The germline V gene has CDR1 MDHEN and CDR2 SYDVKM. The CDR3 loop is CASSWGDEQYF. The CDR3 bases are TGTGCCAGCAGTTGGGGTGACGAGCAGTACTTC. Full variable domain (rest looked up from reference TRBV28 and TRBJ2-7): DVKVTQSSRYLVKRTGEKVFLECVQDMDHENMFWYRQDPGLGLRLIYFSYDVKMKEKGDIPEGYSVSREKKERFSLILESASTNQTSMYLCASSWGDEQYFGPGTRLTVT.

The DNA of the CDR3 is TGTGCCAGCAGACGGACAGGGGGCGAAGGTGGCTACACCTTC. This sequence encodes CASRRTGGEGGYTF. The chain combines TRBV6-5 with TRBJ1-2; TRBD1 matches at 11 bases. CDR3 size: 14 residues. The trim removed 6 bases at V and 7 bases at J, leaving 7 bases unmatched. Germline CDR1 and CDR2: MNHEY and SVGAGI.

The chain links TRBV7-3 to TRBJ1-2, with D uncertain. The CDR3 is 13 amino acids. Germline V CDR1 and CDR2: SGHTA, FQGTGA. Between the trimmed V and J ends, which lost 5 bases and 8 bases, there was a span of 15 bases. CDR3 sequence (DNA): TGTGCCAGCAGCCGAGACCCCTTTCGAGGCTACACCTTC. It encodes CASSRDPFRGYTF.

The chain recombines TRBV29-1 with TRBJ2-2; TRBD2 agrees at 8 bases. The CDR3 has 14 amino acids. Per the germline V gene, CDR1 is SQVTM and CDR2 is ANQGSEA. Unmatched junction bases numbered 5, after V lost 4 bases and J lost 4 bases. DNA for the CDR3: TGCAGCGTTGCGGCGGGAGGATCCACCGGGGAGCTGTTTTTT. It translates to CSVAAGGSTGELFF.

This chain connects TRBV12-5 to TRBJ1-5; possibly TRBD1 for D (5 bases). Germline values: CDR1 LGHNT, CDR2 FRNRAP. This CDR3 has 19 amino acids. V was shortened by 5 bases and J by 0 bases, with 23 bases between the two germline ends. CDR3 coding DNA: TGTGCTAGTGGTCCGACTAGGGACGGAGAACCCTTTAGCAATCAGCCCCAGCATTTT. It yields the protein CASGPTRDGEPFSNQPQHF.

The DNA for the CDR3 is TGTGCCAGCAGTGAATTACGACTGAACACTGAAGCTTTCTTT. Translated, it gives CASSELRLNTEAFF. The V call is TRBV6-5, the J call TRBJ1-1, with D unresolved. The CDR3 length is 14 residues. V dropped 5 bases and J dropped 0 bases, with 10 bases sitting between them. Per the germline V gene, CDR1 is MNHEY and CDR2 is SVGAGI.

This sequence joins TRBV13 and TRBJ1-1; perhaps TRBD1 as D (6 bases). Germline V gene sequence: CDR1 PRHDT, CDR2 FYEKMQ (reference sequence). The V and J ends lost 3 bases and 0 bases respectively, with 8 bases between them. This CDR3 is built from 14 residues. CDR3 bases: TGTGCCAGCAGCTTCAGGGACATGAACACTGAAGCTTTCTTT. Protein: CASSFRDMNTEAFF. Looking up the rest from reference TRBV13 and TRBJ1-1 gives the full variable domain: AAGVIQSPRHLIKEKRETATLKCYPIPRHDTVYWYQQGPGQDPQFLISFYEKMQSDKGSIPDRFSAQQFSDYHSELNMSSLELGDSALYFCASSFRDMNTEAFFGQGTRLTVV.

This clone was picked up one time. The J gene is TRBJ2-2, the V gene TRBV7-9; maybe TRBD1 (6 bases). Germline-derived CDR1 and CDR2 are SEHNR and FQNEAQ (reference sequence). The CDR3 sequence is 14 residues long. V was cut by 4 bases and J by 6 bases, with 12 bases left in between. The CDR3 bases are TGTGCCAGCAGCTCCCCACCAGGGGCCGGGGAGCTGTTTTTT. Translating gives CASSSPPGAGELFF.

This clone appeared a single time. The J gene is TRBJ2-3, the V gene TRBV21-1; the table's TRBD2 call for D was not verified on the DNA. TRBV21-1 is a pseudogene locus. This CDR3 has 17 amino acids. CDR3 sequence (DNA): TGTGCCAGCAGCAAAAACCGACGCGGGTATAGCACAGATACGCAGTATTTT. This sequence encodes CASSKNRRGYSTDTQYF.

The V and J genes are TRBV5-5 and TRBJ1-2; 9 nucleotides match TRBD1. The CDR3 length is 18 residues. The V segment lost 3 bases and the J segment 3 bases; nucleotides outside the gene matches: 15. Germline CDR1 SGHKS, CDR2 YYEKEE (reference sequence). The CDR3 sequence: CASSSSYRDRVLHYGYTF. DNA for the CDR3: TGTGCCAGCAGCTCATCATACCGGGACAGGGTCCTCCACTATGGCTACACCTTC.

The chain employs TRBV7-8 and TRBJ1-5; 7 positions match TRBD1. Trimming cost V 1 base and J 3 bases; bases outside gene matches: 6. Germline loops: CDR1 SGHVS, CDR2 FQNEAQ. The CDR3 is made up of 16 amino acids. In nucleotides, the CDR3 is TGTGCCAGCAGCTTAGTGGGGGGACAGCTCAATCAGCCCCAGCATTTT. Its translation: CASSLVGGQLNQPQHF.

This chain joins TRBV6-1 and TRBJ2-7; the D is unclear. V was clipped by 4 bases and J by 2 bases, with 12 bases between them. CDR3 length equals 14 residues. CDR1 and CDR2 from the germline V gene are MNHNS and SASEGT. The CDR3 nucleotides read TGTGCCAGCAGTGCATCTGCCACCCCCTACGAGCAGTACTTC. This codes for CASSASATPYEQYF.

This sequence joins TRBV5-1 and TRBJ1-1; TRBD1 agrees at 10 bases. Per the germline V gene, CDR1 is SGHRS and CDR2 is YFSETQ. The CDR3 sequence is 13 residues long. J lost 5 bases, V lost 4 bases, and 2 bases had no gene match. CDR3 bases: TGCGCCAGCAGCGACAGGGGGCGGACTGAAGCTTTCTTT. Translated: CASSDRGRTEAFF. The variable domain in full, completed from reference TRBV5-1 and TRBJ1-1, reads KAGVTQTPRYLIKTRGQQVTLSCSPISGHRSVSWYQQTPGQGLQFLFEYFSETQRNKGNFPGRFSGRQFSNSRSEMNVSTLELGDSALYLCASSDRGRTEAFFGQGTRLTVV.

The chain carries TRBV6-1 and TRBJ2-2, with 10 positions matching TRBD2. Germline trimming cut 7 bases from V and 5 bases from J; bases unmatched to any gene: 7. Germline lookup yields CDR1 MNHNS and CDR2 SASEGT. The CDR3 has 15 amino acids. This CDR3 is CASMVSGGSTGELFF. CDR3 nucleotide sequence: TGTGCCAGCATGGTTAGCGGGGGGAGTACCGGGGAGCTGTTTTTT.

The chain employs TRBV15 and TRBJ1-1; D is perhaps TRBD1 (6 bases). V lost 3 bases to trimming and J lost 5 bases, with 13 bases between them. Looked up from germline, CDR1 is LNHNV and CDR2 is YYDKDF (reference sequence). The CDR3 loop spans 14 amino acids. The CDR3 sequence is CATSSTPGETEAFF. DNA of the CDR3: TGTGCCACCAGCAGCACGCCAGGGGAGACTGAAGCTTTCTTT.